This TCR beta chain emerged from a study of blood T cell repertoires in COVID-19 (dated by TCRdb to the early 2020s). About the study as a whole: The collaborator samples originated in the United States, Italy and Spain and spanned the acute and convalescent phases of COVID-19. The material from the prospective study consisted of cDNA or gDNA derived from T cells, B-cell-depleted T cells, or PBMCs. Deeply sampled blood TCRbeta repertoires from subjects exposed to, actively infected with, or recovered from COVID-19 were included in the dataset. The repertoires were released in a freely available public database intended as a resource for research on the immune response to SARS-CoV-2. The samples were drawn from two sources: the first 160 participants of the ongoing ImmuneRACE study, and 1,000 to 1,500 subjects contributed by 6 global collaborators. Nearly every sample came with metadata listing a de-identified subject ID, COVID-19 status, age in years and sex. Where HLA class I and class II types were available, the types were taken from metadata supplied by the sample provider, not from assay-based typing.

Inclusive of the bounding cysteine and phenylalanine, the CDR3 is 13 residues long. The only DNA kept is the CDR3, 39 bases in frame from the first base. From a lookup of the germline V gene, CDR1 and CDR2 are SQVTM and ANQGSEA. V lost 6 bases and J lost 4 bases, and the count of bases not matched to a germline gene is 4. One collaborating source in Seattle enrolled patients during active infection and followed them longitudinally through the course of disease. Collaborating institutions collected whole blood in K2EDTA tubes following their own protocols. For TCRbeta analysis, collaborators shipped samples as frozen whole blood, isolated PBMCs, or DNA extracted from either of those sample types. TCRbeta CDR3 regions were amplified from genomic DNA by means of the immunoSEQ Assay, a bias-controlled multiplex PCR. The paper's data handling went like this. Within the assay, amplification of reference gene primers was used to estimate how many nucleated cells each sample contained. To quantify the absolute abundance of each unique TCRbeta CDR3 rearrangement, sequence reads were collapsed and filtered. For each sample, productive Simpson clonality was calculated as the square root of Simpson's diversity index over productive rearrangements. TCRdb holds this immuneACCESS table with in-frame rearrangements only. Some clones are missing; in checked studies, unresolved V genes explain under half, and the rest has no known cause. The V and J calls and clone size come from that table; D and trimming were worked out from the DNA. This sample holds over 90,000 clones; roughly 81% were observed only once. 4% to 6% of the sample is in the top ten clones.

Overall study results and their limits: How much clinical and demographic metadata was included differed by source and by participant, and the metadata was provided uncurated.

As to this clone: It has no known antigen specificity. Base qualities are missing; no much larger clone stands one base away.

The source material was peripheral blood. Rearrangement joined TRBV29-1 to TRBJ2-3; 10 junctional bases match TRBD2. The receptor's source is a man at least 80 years old with COVID-19, enrolled during active disease. The base sequence is TGCAGCGTAATAGCGGGAGGTCCAGATACGCAGTATTTT. Its amino acids are CSVIAGGPDTQYF.